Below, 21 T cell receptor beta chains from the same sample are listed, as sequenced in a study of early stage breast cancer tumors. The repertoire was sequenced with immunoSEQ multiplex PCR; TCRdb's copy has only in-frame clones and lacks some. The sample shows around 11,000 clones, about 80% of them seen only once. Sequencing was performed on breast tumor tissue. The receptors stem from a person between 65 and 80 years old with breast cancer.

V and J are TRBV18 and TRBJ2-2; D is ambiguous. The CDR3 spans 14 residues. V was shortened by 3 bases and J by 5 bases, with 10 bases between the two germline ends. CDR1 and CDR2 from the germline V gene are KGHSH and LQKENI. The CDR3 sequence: CASSPQLATGELFF. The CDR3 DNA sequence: TGTGCCAGCTCACCGCAACTTGCTACCGGGGAGCTGTTTTTT.

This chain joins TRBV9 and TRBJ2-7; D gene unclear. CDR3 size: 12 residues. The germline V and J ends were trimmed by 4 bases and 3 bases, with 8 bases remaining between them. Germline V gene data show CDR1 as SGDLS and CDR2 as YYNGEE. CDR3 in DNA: TGTGCCAGCAGCCCCAACGGCTACGAGCAGTACTTC. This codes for CASSPNGYEQYF.

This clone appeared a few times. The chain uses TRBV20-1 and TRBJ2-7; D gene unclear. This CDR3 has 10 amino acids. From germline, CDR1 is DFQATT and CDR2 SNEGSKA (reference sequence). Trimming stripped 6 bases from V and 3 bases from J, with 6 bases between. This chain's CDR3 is CSALGYEQYF. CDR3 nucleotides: TGCAGTGCCCTCGGCTACGAGCAGTACTTC.

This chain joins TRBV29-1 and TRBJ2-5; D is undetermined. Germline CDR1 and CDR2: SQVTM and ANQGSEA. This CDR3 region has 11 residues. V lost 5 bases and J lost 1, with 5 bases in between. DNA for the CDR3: TGCAGCGTTAGAGTCCAAGAGACCCAGTACTTC. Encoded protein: CSVRVQETQYF. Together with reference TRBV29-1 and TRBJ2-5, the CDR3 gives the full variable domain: SAVISQKPSRDICQRGTSLTIQCQVDSQVTMMFWYRQQPGQSLTLIATANQGSEATYESGFVIDKFPISRPNLTFSTLTVSNMSPEDSSIYLCSVRVQETQYFGPGTRLLVL.

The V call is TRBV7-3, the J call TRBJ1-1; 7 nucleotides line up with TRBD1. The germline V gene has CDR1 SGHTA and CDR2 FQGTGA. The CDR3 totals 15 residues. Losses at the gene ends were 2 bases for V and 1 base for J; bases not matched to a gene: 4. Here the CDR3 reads CASSLLGGGNTEAFF. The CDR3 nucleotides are TGTGCCAGCAGCTTATTAGGGGGCGGGAACACTGAAGCTTTCTTT.

In DNA form, the CDR3 reads TGCGCCAGCAGCTCGGGACTAGCGGGGGAAGGCGAGCAGTACTTC. Amino acids: CASSSGLAGEGEQYF. The J gene is TRBJ2-7, the V gene TRBV5-1, with 14 bases fitting TRBD2. The CDR3 runs to 15 residues. Germline trimming cut 3 bases from V and 6 bases from J; bases unmatched to any gene: 5. Germline CDR1 and CDR2: SGHRS and YFSETQ.

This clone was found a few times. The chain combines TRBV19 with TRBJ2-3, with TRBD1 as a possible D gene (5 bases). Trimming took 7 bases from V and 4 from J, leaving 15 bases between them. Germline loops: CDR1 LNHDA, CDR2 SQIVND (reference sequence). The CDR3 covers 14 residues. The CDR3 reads CASTRQLGADTQYF. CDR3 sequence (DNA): TGTGCCAGTACCCGACAGCTTGGGGCAGATACGCAGTATTTT.

The CDR3 DNA sequence: TGTGCCTGGAGTAGGAGGACAGTCTCGAACACCGGGGAGCTGTTTTTT. This codes for CAWSRRTVSNTGELFF. V and J are TRBV30 and TRBJ2-2; D is possibly TRBD1 (6 bases). Between the trimmed V and J ends, which lost 2 bases and 0 bases, there was a span of 13 bases. Germline CDR1 GTSNPN, CDR2 SVGIG (reference sequence). The CDR3 sequence is 16 residues long.

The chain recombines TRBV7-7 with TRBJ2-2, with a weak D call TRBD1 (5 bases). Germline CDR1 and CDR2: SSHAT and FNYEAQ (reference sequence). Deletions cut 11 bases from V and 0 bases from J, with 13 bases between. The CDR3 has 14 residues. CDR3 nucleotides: TGTGCCGTGAAGGGGATCGCGAACACCGGGGAGCTGTTTTTT. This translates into CAVKGIANTGELFF.

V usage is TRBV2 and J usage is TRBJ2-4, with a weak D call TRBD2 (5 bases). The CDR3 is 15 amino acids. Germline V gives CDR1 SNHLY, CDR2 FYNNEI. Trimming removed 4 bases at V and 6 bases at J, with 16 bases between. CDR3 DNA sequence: TGTGCCAGCAGTGTTGTCGAGGCTAGCTCAAACATTCAGTACTTC. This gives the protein CASSVVEASSNIQYF.

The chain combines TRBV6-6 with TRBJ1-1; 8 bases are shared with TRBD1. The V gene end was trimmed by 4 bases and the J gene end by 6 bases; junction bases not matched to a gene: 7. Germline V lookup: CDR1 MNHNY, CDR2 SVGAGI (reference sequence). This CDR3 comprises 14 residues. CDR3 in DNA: TGTGCCAGCAGTTTTCTATCGGACAGGGCTGAAGCTTTCTTT. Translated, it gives CASSFLSDRAEAFF.

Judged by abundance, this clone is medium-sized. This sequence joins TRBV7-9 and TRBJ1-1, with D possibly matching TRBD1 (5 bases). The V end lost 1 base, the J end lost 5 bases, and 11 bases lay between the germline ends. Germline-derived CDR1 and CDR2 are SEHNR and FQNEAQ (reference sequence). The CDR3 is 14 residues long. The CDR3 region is CASSLVGARTEAFF. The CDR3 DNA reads TGTGCCAGCAGCTTAGTTGGGGCTCGGACTGAAGCTTTCTTT.

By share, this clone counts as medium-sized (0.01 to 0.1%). CDR3 DNA: TGTGCCAGCGGGCATCTTGATGGACAGGACTCCTACGAGCAGTACTTC. Translation gives CASGHLDGQDSYEQYF. J is TRBJ2-7 and V is TRBV2; 7 positions agree with TRBD1. Germline V gene data show CDR1 as SNHLY and CDR2 as FYNNEI. The CDR3 length is 16 residues. The V and J ends lost 8 bases and 0 bases, in that order; junction bases with no gene match: 13.

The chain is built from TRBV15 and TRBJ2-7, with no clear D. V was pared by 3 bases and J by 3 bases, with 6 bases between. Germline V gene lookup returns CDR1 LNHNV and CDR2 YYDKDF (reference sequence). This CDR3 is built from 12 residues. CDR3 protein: CATSSRDYEQYF. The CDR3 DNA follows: TGTGCCACCAGCAGTAGAGACTACGAGCAGTACTTC.

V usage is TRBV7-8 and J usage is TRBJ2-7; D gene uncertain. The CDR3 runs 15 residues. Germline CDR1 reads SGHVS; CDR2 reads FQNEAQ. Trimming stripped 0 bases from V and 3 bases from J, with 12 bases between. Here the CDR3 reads CASSLAGGTYYEQYF. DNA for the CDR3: TGTGCCAGCAGCTTAGCAGGCGGAACGTACTACGAGCAGTACTTC.

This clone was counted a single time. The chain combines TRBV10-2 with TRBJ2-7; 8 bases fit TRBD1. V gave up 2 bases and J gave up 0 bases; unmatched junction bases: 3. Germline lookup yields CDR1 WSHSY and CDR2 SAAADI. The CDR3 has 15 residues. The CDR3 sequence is CASSERQGFSYEQYF. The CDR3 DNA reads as TGCGCCAGCAGTGAGAGACAGGGGTTCTCCTACGAGCAGTACTTC.

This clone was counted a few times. The CDR3 here is CAISESGREEFF. Here the CDR3 DNA reads TGTGCCATCAGTGAGTCCGGGCGGGAAGAGTTCTTC. The chain joins TRBV10-3 to TRBJ2-1, with TRBD2 as a possible D gene (6 bases). CDR1 ENHRY and CDR2 SYGVKD come from the germline V gene. The CDR3 length is 12 residues. V was cut by 0 bases and J by 14 bases, with 11 bases left in between.

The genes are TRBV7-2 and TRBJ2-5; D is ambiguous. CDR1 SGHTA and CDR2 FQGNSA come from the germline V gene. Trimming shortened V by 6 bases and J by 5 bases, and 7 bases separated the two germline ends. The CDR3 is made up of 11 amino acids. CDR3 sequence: CASSFRETQYF. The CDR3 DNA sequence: TGTGCCAGCAGTTTCCGGGAGACCCAGTACTTC.

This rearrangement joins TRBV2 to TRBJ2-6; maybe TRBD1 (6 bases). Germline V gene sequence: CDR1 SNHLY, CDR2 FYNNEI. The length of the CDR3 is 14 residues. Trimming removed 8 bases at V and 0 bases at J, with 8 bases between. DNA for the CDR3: TGTGCCAGCGGACAGTTCTCTGGGGCCAACGTCCTGACTTTC. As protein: CASGQFSGANVLTF.

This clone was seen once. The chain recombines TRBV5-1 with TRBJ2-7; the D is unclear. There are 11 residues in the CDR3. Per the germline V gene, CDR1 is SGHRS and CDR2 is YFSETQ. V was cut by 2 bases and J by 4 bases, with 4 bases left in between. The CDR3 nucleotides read TGCGCCAGCAGCTTTATATACGAGCAGTACTTC. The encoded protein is CASSFIYEQYF.

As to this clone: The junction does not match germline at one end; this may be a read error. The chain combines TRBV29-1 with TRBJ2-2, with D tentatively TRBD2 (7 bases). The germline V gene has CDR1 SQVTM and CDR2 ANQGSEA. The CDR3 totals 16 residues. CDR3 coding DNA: TGCAGCGTTGAAGATTCCGCTAGGACTGGGAGGGGGGGGCTGTTTTTT. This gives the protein CSVEDSARTGRGGLFF.